These 21 T cell receptor beta chains were sequenced from one sample in a study of T cell responses to AZD1222 COVID-19 vaccine. Produced via immunoSEQ multiplex PCR; TCRdb's table is partial and in-frame only. The sample lists 25,000 to 35,000 clones, approximately 78% occurring once. Sequenced here: peripheral blood, sampled on day 0 of AZD1222 vaccination. The receptors here all came from an adult in good health.

This rearrangement joins TRBV20-1 to TRBJ1-2; D is uncertain. This CDR3 is built from 11 residues. Trimming left V 2 bases short and J 7 bases short, with 8 bases between. Per the germline V gene, CDR1 is DFQATT and CDR2 is SNEGSKA (reference sequence). The CDR3 is CSARSGFGYTF. DNA for the CDR3: TGCAGTGCTAGATCAGGATTTGGCTACACCTTC.

Written as DNA, the CDR3 is TGTGCCAGCAGCTCGGGCCGAGGGAGGGGAGCTTTCTTT. It specifies CASSSGRGRGAFF. The genes are TRBV5-4 and TRBJ1-1; maybe TRBD1 (5 bases). This CDR3 is built from 13 residues. V lost 3 bases and J 10 bases, leaving 16 bases between the germline ends. Germline V gene data show CDR1 as SGHNT and CDR2 as YYREEE (reference sequence). Full variable domain (missing parts from reference TRBV5-4 and TRBJ1-1): ETGVTQSPTHLIKTRGQQVTLRCSSQSGHNTVSWYQQALGQGPQFIFQYYREEENGRGNFPPRFSGLQFPNYSSELNVNALELDDSALYLCASSSGRGRGAFFGQGTRLTVV.

The V and J genes are TRBV24-1 and TRBJ2-1, with a tentative D call TRBD1 (6 bases). Germline assignment: CDR1 KGHDR and CDR2 SFDVKD. Trimming shortened V by 4 bases and J by 6 bases, and 18 bases separated the two germline ends. There are 16 residues in the CDR3. The CDR3 here is CATSDPLGGGPNEQFF. In DNA, the CDR3 is TGTGCCACCAGTGACCCCCTAGGGGGTGGCCCCAATGAGCAGTTCTTC.

V gene TRBV7-9 combines with J gene TRBJ2-1; D is undetermined. Trimming pared 5 bases from V and 0 bases from J, leaving 14 bases between. The CDR3 is 16 amino acids. The germline CDR1 and CDR2 sequences are SEHNR and FQNEAQ (reference sequence). In DNA, the CDR3 is TGTGCCAGCAGCCCCGCGGTGTCGAGCTCCTACAATGAGCAGTTCTTC. As protein: CASSPAVSSSYNEQFF.

This clone has only one observation. The V gene is TRBV29-1, the J gene TRBJ2-7; D is undetermined. Between the trimmed V and J ends, which lost 1 base and 0 bases, there was a span of 7 bases. The CDR3 sequence is 13 residues long. Germline CDR1 is SQVTM and CDR2 is ANQGSEA. Here the CDR3 reads CSVEVQNSYEQYF. For the CDR3, the DNA is TGCAGCGTTGAAGTCCAGAACTCCTACGAGCAGTACTTC.

A single count supports this clone. The chain employs TRBV6-5 and TRBJ2-1; 9 bases line up with TRBD1. The germline CDR1 and CDR2 sequences are MNHEY and SVGAGI. This CDR3 has 15 residues. V was pared by 11 bases and J by 12 bases, with 20 bases of the junction left unmatched. CDR3 DNA sequence: TGTGCCGTACCTGCCCAGGGACAGGGTGCAATTGGGCAGTTCTTC. Protein product: CAVPAQGQGAIGQFF.

This sequence joins TRBV4-2 and TRBJ1-1, with a weak D call TRBD1 (5 bases). The germline gives CDR1 LGHNA, CDR2 YNFKEQ. V dropped 1 base and J dropped 3 bases, with 15 bases sitting between them. The CDR3 is 16 residues long. CDR3 DNA sequence: TGTGCCAGCAGCCAAGGCCTCCGAGGGGTGGACACTGAAGCTTTCTTT. It is translated as CASSQGLRGVDTEAFF.

This clone has just one count. The rearrangement joins TRBV27 to TRBJ2-1; a possible D gene is TRBD2 (6 bases). Germline CDR1 and CDR2: MNHEY and SMNVEV (reference sequence). The CDR3 is 14 amino acids. Trimming took 7 bases from V and 6 from J, leaving 16 bases between them. CDR3 protein: CASNRGRTTNEQFF. CDR3 nucleotide sequence: TGTGCCAGCAATCGAGGGAGGACAACCAATGAGCAGTTCTTC.

The V gene is TRBV1, the J gene TRBJ1-4; the table assigns TRBD1, which was not confirmed against the DNA. TRBV1 constitutes a pseudogene. This CDR3 has 14 residues. The CDR3 DNA sequence: TGCACCACCAACCCGGGACAGGGACATGAAAAACTGTTTTTT. It codes for CTTNPGQGHEKLFF.

The V call is TRBV5-1, the J call TRBJ2-5; D perhaps matches TRBD2 (5 bases). CDR3 length: 16 residues. Germline-derived CDR1 and CDR2 are SGHRS and YFSETQ. Trimming removed 5 bases at V and 5 bases at J, with 22 bases between. CDR3 nucleotide sequence: TGCGCCAGCAGGAAGAGCTTCGAGGCTAGCTATGAGACCCAGTACTTC. Translation gives CASRKSFEASYETQYF.

With regard to this clone: The sample holds other DNA sequences that translate to the same CDR3. The chain has TRBV7-2 and TRBJ2-7; D gene ambiguous. Germline CDR1 is SGHTA and CDR2 is FQGNSA. V shed 5 bases and J shed 4 bases, with 6 bases lying between them. CDR3 length equals 11 residues. CDR3 residues: CASSLRYEQYF. CDR3 nucleotide sequence: TGTGCCAGCAGCCTTAGATACGAGCAGTACTTC.

The DNA for the CDR3 is TGTGCCAGCAGCGCCACAGGGGGTCGAAACACCATATATTTT. Protein product: CASSATGGRNTIYF. The genes are TRBV9 and TRBJ1-3; 8 nucleotides line up with TRBD1. This CDR3 contains 14 residues. Germline loops: CDR1 SGDLS, CDR2 YYNGEE. The J segment lost 5 bases and the V segment lost 3 bases, leaving 4 bases of the junction unmatched. The full variable domain, with the rest looked up from reference TRBV9 and TRBJ1-3, is DSGVTQTPKHLITATGQRVTLRCSPRSGDLSVYWYQQSLDQGLQFLIQYYNGEERAKGNILERFSAQQFPDLHSELNLSSLELGDSALYFCASSATGGRNTIYFGEGSWLTVV.

This chain's CDR3 is CASSTTGGYGYTF. The CDR3 DNA is TGTGCCAGCAGCACTACAGGGGGATATGGCTACACCTTC. The chain recombines TRBV25-1 with TRBJ1-2; 8 bases match TRBD1. The CDR3 contains 13 residues. Germline CDR1 and CDR2: MGHDK and SYGVNS. J lost 5 bases, V lost 6 bases, and 5 bases had no gene match.

This clone showed up just a few times. The V and J genes are TRBV5-8 and TRBJ2-7; D perhaps matches TRBD2 (6 bases). Germline V gene data show CDR1 as SGHTS and CDR2 as YDEGEE. This CDR3 is built from 15 residues. V lost 2 bases to trimming and J lost 0 bases, with 12 bases between them. CDR3 sequence (DNA): TGTGCCAGCAGCTTAATGGGAGCGGGCTCCTACGAGCAGTACGTC. This encodes CASSLMGAGSYEQYV.

This clone was seen a few times. This rearrangement joins TRBV2 to TRBJ2-5; TRBD1 is a possible D gene (6 bases). The V end was cut by 6 bases, the J end by 5 bases, with 13 bases between. The CDR3 covers 13 residues. Germline V gene sequence: CDR1 SNHLY, CDR2 FYNNEI. The CDR3 region has the DNA TGTGCCAGCAGCCACAGGGTCGGGGAGACCCAGTACTTC. Its protein is CASSHRVGETQYF.

The V call is TRBV19, the J call TRBJ1-1; no reliable D call. CDR3 length: 15 amino acids. V lost 3 bases, J lost 0 bases, and 11 bases lay in between. Germline V gives CDR1 LNHDA, CDR2 SQIVND (reference sequence). CDR3 sequence (DNA): TGTGCCAGTAGTATCCTGTCCGGACTGAACACTGAAGCTTTCTTT. Amino acid sequence: CASSILSGLNTEAFF.

The chain employs TRBV5-5 and TRBJ1-2, with D unclear. This CDR3 has 11 residues. Germline V gives CDR1 SGHKS, CDR2 YYEKEE (reference sequence). Between the trimmed V and J ends, which lost 4 bases and 2 bases, there was a span of 3 bases. This CDR3 reads CASSNNYGYTF. Written as DNA, the CDR3 is TGTGCCAGCAGCAACAACTATGGCTACACCTTC. Looking up the rest from reference TRBV5-5 and TRBJ1-2 gives the full variable domain: DAGVTQSPTHLIKTRGQQVTLRCSPISGHKSVSWYQQVLGQGPQFIFQYYEKEERGRGNFPDRFSARQFPNYSSELNVNALLLGDSALYLCASSNNYGYTFGSGTRLTVV.

The rearrangement joins TRBV18 to TRBJ2-7; D is unresolved. V was clipped by 5 bases and J by 6 bases, with 8 bases between them. CDR1 is KGHSH, CDR2 LQKENI, per germline. The CDR3 runs 11 residues. The CDR3 spells CASSTLSEQYF. The CDR3 DNA reads as TGTGCCAGCTCAACGCTATCCGAGCAGTACTTC.

This clone was seen more than once but under ten times. The J gene is TRBJ2-3, the V gene TRBV19; possible D gene TRBD2, 5 bases. Looked up from germline, CDR1 is LNHDA and CDR2 is SQIVND (reference sequence). Trimming stripped 5 bases from V and 0 bases from J, with 12 bases between. The length of the CDR3 is 15 residues. The CDR3 nucleotides read TGTGCCAGTAGTGTCATACGGACTAGCACAGATACGCAGTATTTT. Amino acids: CASSVIRTSTDTQYF.

The rearrangement joins TRBV10-2 to TRBJ2-3; D could derive from TRBD1 or TRBD2 (5 bases each). In germline, CDR1 is WSHSY, CDR2 SAAADI. The CDR3 extends over 15 amino acids. V dropped 6 bases and J dropped 0 bases, with 13 bases sitting between them. DNA of the CDR3: TGCGCCAGCAGGTGGTTCGGGGCTAGCACAGATACGCAGTATTTT. Its protein product is CASRWFGASTDTQYF.

This chain uses TRBV5-6 with TRBJ2-7; D may match TRBD1 or TRBD2 (5 bases each). The CDR3 sequence is 15 residues long. Trimming shortened V by 4 bases and J by 2 bases, and 16 bases separated the two germline ends. CDR1 is SGHDT, CDR2 YYEEEE, per germline. CDR3 residues: CASSPLGTRAYEQYF. The DNA for the CDR3 is TGTGCCAGCAGCCCATTGGGGACCAGAGCCTACGAGCAGTACTTC.